This entry lists 9 T cell receptor beta chains sequenced from one sample in a study of T-cell reconstitution after alpha-beta-depleted transplantation in children. Construction of the TCRbeta library involved unique molecular identifiers. TCRdb reprocessed the PCR reads with MiXCR, giving one entry per CDR3 protein. Altogether around 400,000 distinct CDR3 sequences are present, just over 20% being singletons, with the ten largest covering 3.5% to 4%. This material consisted of PBMCs from the stem cell graft donor, taken from the stem cell graft. The source is a human donor who donated a stem cell graft to a child with acute myeloid leukemia.

This clonotype turned up a few times. The chain uses TRBV25-1 and TRBJ2-7; D ambiguous. This CDR3 is built from 15 residues. The V end was cut by 1 base, the J end by 3 bases, with 13 bases between. Germline V gives CDR1 MGHDK, CDR2 SYGVNS. The DNA for the CDR3 is TGTGCCAGCAGTGAATCAGTCGACCAATTCTACGAGCAGTACTTC. Amino acid sequence: CASSESVDQFYEQYF.

The gene calls are TRBV12-3 or TRBV12-4 and TRBJ2-1; the match to TRBD2 covers 10 bases. The CDR3 sequence is 17 residues long. Germline trimming cut 5 bases from V and 4 bases from J; bases unmatched to any gene: 11. The CDR3: CASSARLGTSEYNEQFF. CDR3 nucleotides: TGTGCCAGCAGTGCCAGGCTCGGGACTAGCGAGTACAATGAGCAGTTCTTC.

This clonotype was recorded at least ten times. The rearrangement links TRBV20-1 to TRBJ2-2; D perhaps matches TRBD2 (6 bases). V dropped 0 bases and J dropped 4 bases, with 12 bases sitting between them. This CDR3 is built from 15 residues. Germline V lookup: CDR1 DFQATT, CDR2 SNEGSKA (reference sequence). The CDR3 DNA follows: TGCAGTGCTAGAGATTGGGCTAGCGTCACCGGGGAGCTGTTTTTT. As protein: CSARDWASVTGELFF.

This clonotype was recorded many times. CDR3 sequence: CSVEAESTDTQYF. The CDR3 nucleotides read TGCAGCGTTGAGGCAGAAAGCACAGATACGCAGTATTTT. The gene calls are TRBV29-1 and TRBJ2-3; unclear D gene. The V and J ends lost 3 bases and 0 bases respectively, with 7 bases between them. The length of the CDR3 is 13 residues. Germline CDR1 reads SQVTM; CDR2 reads ANQGSEA.

A word on this clonotype: This may come from a read error, since a much larger clone is one base off. The J gene is TRBJ2-1, the V gene TRBV4-3; D gene uncertain. This CDR3 is built from 13 residues. Germline values: CDR1 LGHNA, CDR2 YSLEER. The CDR3 region has the DNA TGCGCCAGCAGCCAAGATCCTTACAATAAGCAGTTCTTC. Protein product: CASSQDPYNKQFF.

This clonotype occurred a few times. This rearrangement joins TRBV20-1 to TRBJ2-7; 9 nucleotides align to TRBD2. CDR3 length equals 16 residues. V lost 0 bases, J lost 3 bases, and 9 bases stayed unmatched. Per the germline V gene, CDR1 is DFQATT and CDR2 is SNEGSKA (reference sequence). The CDR3 sequence is CSARDLLAGDYYEQYF. The CDR3 DNA is TGCAGTGCTAGAGATTTATTAGCGGGAGACTACTACGAGCAGTACTTC.

This chain connects TRBV4-1 to TRBJ2-7; D possibly corresponds to TRBD2 (6 bases). The CDR3 extends over 17 amino acids. V lost 2 bases, J lost 5 bases, and 22 bases lay in between. Germline assignment: CDR1 MGHRA and CDR2 YSYEKL. The chain's CDR3 is CASSQNSFRESSDEQYF. As DNA, the CDR3 is TGCGCCAGCAGCCAAAATAGTTTTCGGGAGAGTAGCGACGAGCAGTACTTC.

The chain joins TRBV27 to TRBJ1-1; 8 bases match TRBD1. CDR3 length: 16 amino acids. Looked up from germline, CDR1 is MNHEY and CDR2 is SMNVEV (reference sequence). Unmatched junction bases numbered 9, after V lost 2 bases and J lost 4 bases. Written as DNA, the CDR3 is TGTGCCAGCAGTTTAGACAAAACAGGGGGGAGCACTGAAGCTTTCTTT. This encodes CASSLDKTGGSTEAFF.

In this sample, this clonotype turned up many times. This chain links TRBV4-3 with TRBJ2-1; D not certain. V was pared by 1 base and J by 6 bases, with 13 bases between. The CDR3 runs to 15 residues. Germline V gives CDR1 LGHNA, CDR2 YSLEER. CDR3 sequence: CASSQVQPFGNEQFF. Written as DNA, the CDR3 is TGCGCCAGCAGCCAAGTACAGCCCTTTGGCAATGAGCAGTTCTTC.